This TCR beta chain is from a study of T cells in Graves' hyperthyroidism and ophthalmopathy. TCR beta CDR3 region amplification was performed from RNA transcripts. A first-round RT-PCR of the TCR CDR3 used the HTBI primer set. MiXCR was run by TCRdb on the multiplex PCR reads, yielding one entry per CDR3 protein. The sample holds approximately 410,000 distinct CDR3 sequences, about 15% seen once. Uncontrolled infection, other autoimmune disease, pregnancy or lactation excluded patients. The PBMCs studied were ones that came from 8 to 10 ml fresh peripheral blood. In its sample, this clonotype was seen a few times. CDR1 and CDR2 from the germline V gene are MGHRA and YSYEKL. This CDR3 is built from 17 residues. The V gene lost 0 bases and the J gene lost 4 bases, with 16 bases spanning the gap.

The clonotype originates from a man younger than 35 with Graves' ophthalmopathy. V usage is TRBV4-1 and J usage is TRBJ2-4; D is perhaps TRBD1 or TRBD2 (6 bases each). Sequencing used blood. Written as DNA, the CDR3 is TGCGCCAGCAGCCAAGATCCGGGGGCCGGACGAAAAAACATTCAGTACTTC. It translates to CASSQDPGAGRKNIQYF.